These 20 T cell receptor beta chains were sequenced from one sample in a study of shared clonotypes between healthy human individuals. Data came from immunoSEQ multiplex PCR; TCRdb stores just in-frame clones and leaves some out. The sample lists roughly 2.6 million clones, over 85% occurring once. Sequencing was done on a sample of naive CD4+ T cells sorted from blood. Subset reported: CD45RA+ positively selected. The source is a man between 18 and 29 years old in good health.

The chain combines TRBV5-1 with TRBJ2-3, with TRBD2 matching 8 bases. The germline gives CDR1 SGHRS, CDR2 YFSETQ. V shed 4 bases, J shed 2 bases, and the junction held 6 bases outside the gene matches. The CDR3 runs 15 residues. CDR3 DNA sequence: TGCGCCAGCAGCGTGATTAGCGGGGACACAGATACGCAGTATTTT. This encodes CASSVISGDTDTQYF.

The rearrangement joins TRBV4-1 to TRBJ1-1; 8 nucleotides agree with TRBD1. CDR1 MGHRA and CDR2 YSYEKL come from the germline V gene. The ends lost 5 bases at V and 2 bases at J; junction bases unmatched: 4. The CDR3 runs to 14 residues. The CDR3 reads CASSRTGINTEAFF. In DNA, the CDR3 is TGCGCCAGCAGCAGGACAGGGATAAACACTGAAGCTTTCTTT.

The V call is TRBV7-2, the J call TRBJ2-1; TRBD2 matches 11 bases. J was trimmed by 2 bases and V by 5 bases; bases with no gene match: 5. The CDR3 has 16 residues. CDR1 is SGHTA, CDR2 FQGNSA, per germline. The CDR3 DNA reads TGTGCCAGCAGCCGGATAGCGGGGGGGACCTACAATGAGCAGTTCTTC. Protein product: CASSRIAGGTYNEQFF.

This clone was seen a few times. The CDR3 sequence: CASSKCKGAGQPQHF. The CDR3 region has the DNA TGTGCCAGCAGCAAATGTAAGGGGGCCGGTCAGCCCCAGCATTTT. The chain recombines TRBV21-1 with TRBJ1-5; TRBD1 is the table's D call and was not checked against the DNA. TRBV21-1 is shown as a pseudogene. CDR3 length: 15 amino acids.

The chain employs TRBV6-5 and TRBJ2-7; tentatively, D is TRBD2 (5 bases). The CDR3 is made up of 15 amino acids. V shed 0 bases and J shed 2 bases, with 11 bases lying between them. CDR1 and CDR2 (germline): MNHEY, SVGAGI. The CDR3 bases are TGTGCCAGCAGTTACTCGATACGGGGAACCTACGAGCAGTACTTC. This gives the protein CASSYSIRGTYEQYF.

This chain links TRBV19 with TRBJ2-5, with D hard to call. Germline lookup yields CDR1 LNHDA and CDR2 SQIVND (reference sequence). Trimming took 3 bases from V and 4 from J, leaving 9 bases between them. CDR3 length: 13 residues. CDR3 sequence reads: CASSIGRLETQYF. CDR3 bases: TGTGCCAGTAGTATCGGGCGTCTAGAGACCCAGTACTTC.

This clone was counted a single time. The genes are TRBV10-3 and TRBJ2-3, with TRBD2 matching 8 bases. In germline, CDR1 is ENHRY, CDR2 SYGVKD. The CDR3 contains 13 residues. The V gene end was trimmed by 7 bases and the J gene end by 3 bases; junction bases not matched to a gene: 3. The CDR3 region has the DNA TGTGCCATCATGAGCGGGAGTACAGATACGCAGTATTTT. The encoded protein is CAIMSGSTDTQYF.

The CDR3 region is CASSGSNEQFF. CDR3 DNA: TGTGCCAGCAGTGGGTCAAATGAGCAGTTCTTC. The chain recombines TRBV6-6 with TRBJ2-1, with no clear D. V was clipped by 5 bases and J by 7 bases, with 6 bases between them. The CDR3 runs 11 residues. From germline, CDR1 is MNHNY and CDR2 SVGAGI (reference sequence).

The rearrangement links TRBV10-3 to TRBJ1-5, with D possibly TRBD1 on 5 matching bases. This CDR3 has 14 residues. V lost 2 bases and J lost 7, with 12 bases in between. The germline V gene encodes CDR1 ENHRY and CDR2 SYGVKD. This CDR3 is CAISEGAAGQPQHF. In DNA, the CDR3 is TGTGCCATCAGTGAGGGGGCAGCAGGCCAGCCCCAGCATTTT.

This clone was counted once. The rearrangement joins TRBV15 to TRBJ1-6; 10 nucleotides match TRBD1. This CDR3 has 17 residues. The germline gives CDR1 LNHNV, CDR2 YYDKDF (reference sequence). Germline trimming cut 6 bases from V and 8 bases from J; bases unmatched to any gene: 13. CDR3 coding DNA: TGTGCCACCAGTCTTGCATTCCCGGGACAGGGGTATTCACCCCTCCACTTT. Translation gives CATSLAFPGQGYSPLHF.

The rearrangement joins TRBV7-9 to TRBJ2-5; 7 nucleotides match TRBD1. Germline trimming cut 0 bases from V and 3 bases from J; bases unmatched to any gene: 4. The CDR3 consists of 15 residues. Per germline, CDR1 SEHNR and CDR2 FQNEAQ (reference sequence). The CDR3 is CASSLAGTVEETQYF. CDR3 sequence (DNA): TGTGCCAGCAGCTTAGCGGGGACAGTAGAAGAGACCCAGTACTTC.

Concerning this clone: Distinct nucleotide sequences in the sample also encode this CDR3. The chain joins TRBV7-2 to TRBJ2-7; 14 bases are a match to TRBD2. Germline V gene sequence: CDR1 SGHTA, CDR2 FQGNSA. The CDR3 spans 17 residues. V lost 0 bases, J lost 2 bases, and 3 bases stayed unmatched. This CDR3 is CASSLAGTSGSPYEQYF. The CDR3 DNA reads as TGTGCCAGCAGCTTAGCGGGGACTAGCGGGAGTCCCTACGAGCAGTACTTC.

The gene calls are TRBV27 and TRBJ2-3; 11 bases fit TRBD2. The CDR3 has 17 residues. From germline, CDR1 is MNHEY and CDR2 SMNVEV (reference sequence). After removal of 5 bases from V and 2 bases from J, the junction contained 9 bases not matched to a gene. The CDR3 DNA reads as TGTGCCAGCAGTCGGCGACTAGCGGGGATACCCACAGATACGCAGTATTTT. Protein sequence: CASSRRLAGIPTDTQYF.

J is TRBJ2-1 and V is TRBV9, with TRBD2 matching 9 bases. The V and J ends lost 0 bases and 1 base, in that order; junction bases with no gene match: 5. The CDR3 spans 17 residues. The germline V gene has CDR1 SGDLS and CDR2 YYNGEE. Here the CDR3 reads CASSVEGGGASYNEQFF. In nucleotides, the CDR3 is TGTGCCAGCAGCGTAGAAGGCGGGGGGGCATCCTACAATGAGCAGTTCTTC.

The chain uses TRBV27 and TRBJ2-7; D may be TRBD1 (5 bases). This CDR3 is 14 amino acids long. V lost 5 bases, J lost 3 bases, and 14 bases lay in between. The germline V gene has CDR1 MNHEY and CDR2 SMNVEV (reference sequence). The CDR3 region is CASSPHTGFYEQYF. The CDR3 bases are TGTGCCAGCAGTCCCCATACAGGCTTCTACGAGCAGTACTTC.

This clone was detected once. The chain recombines TRBV6-4 with TRBJ2-1; 10 nucleotides line up with TRBD2. This CDR3 contains 15 residues. Germline V gene lookup returns CDR1 MRHNA and CDR2 SNTAGT. V lost 3 bases and J lost 7; bases outside the gene matches: 6. The CDR3 DNA follows: TGTGCCAGCAGTGAGGAAGCGGGGGGGCATAATGAGCAGTTCTTC. Amino acid sequence: CASSEEAGGHNEQFF.

V usage is TRBV14 and J usage is TRBJ1-3; D remains unclear. The CDR3 is 13 residues long. Trimming pared 0 bases from V and 9 bases from J, leaving 9 bases between. Germline V gene lookup returns CDR1 SGHDN and CDR2 FVKESK. CDR3 nucleotides: TGTGCCAGCAGCCAAGATGCCGGAGTCACCATATATTTT. The encoded protein is CASSQDAGVTIYF.

With regard to this clone: Other nucleotide sequences from this sample produce the same CDR3. The CDR3 region has the DNA TGTGCCAGCAGCCGACCTAGCGGGAGCTACAATGAGCAGTTCTTC. It codes for CASSRPSGSYNEQFF. The chain employs TRBV6-5 and TRBJ2-1, with TRBD2 identical over 10 bases. Germline assignment: CDR1 MNHEY and CDR2 SVGAGI. The CDR3 has 15 residues. V lost 6 bases and J lost 3; bases outside the gene matches: 5.

The chain employs TRBV5-4 and TRBJ2-5, with 13 positions matching TRBD2. The CDR3 loop spans 18 amino acids. V was pared by 4 bases and J by 4 bases, with 13 bases of the junction left unmatched. The V gene's germline CDR1 is SGHNT and CDR2 YYREEE (reference sequence). Here the CDR3 DNA reads TGTGCCAGCAGCATCGGACTAGCGGGAGTTATGGGATCAGAGACCCAGTACTTC. This gives the protein CASSIGLAGVMGSETQYF. Looking up the rest from reference TRBV5-4 and TRBJ2-5 gives the full variable domain: ETGVTQSPTHLIKTRGQQVTLRCSSQSGHNTVSWYQQALGQGPQFIFQYYREEENGRGNFPPRFSGLQFPNYSSELNVNALELDDSALYLCASSIGLAGVMGSETQYFGPGTRLLVL.

CDR3 DNA sequence: TGCGCCAGCAGCCCTGAGGGACAGTCCTACAATGAGCAGTTCTTC. Amino acid sequence: CASSPEGQSYNEQFF. The chain is built from TRBV5-1 and TRBJ2-1; 7 nucleotides agree with TRBD1. J gave up 1 base and V 4 bases, and 5 bases lay outside the gene matches. Germline V gene lookup returns CDR1 SGHRS and CDR2 YFSETQ. CDR3 length: 15 amino acids. Based on the CDR3 plus reference TRBV5-1 and TRBJ2-1, the full variable domain is KAGVTQTPRYLIKTRGQQVTLSCSPISGHRSVSWYQQTPGQGLQFLFEYFSETQRNKGNFPGRFSGRQFSNSRSEMNVSTLELGDSALYLCASSPEGQSYNEQFFGPGTRLTVL.